This is a list of T cell receptor beta chains from one sample in a study of low-dose radiotherapy and immunotherapy resistance in tumors. TCRdb used MiXCR to reprocess the reads, holding one entry per CDR3 protein. The sample shows around 100,000 distinct CDR3 sequences, roughly 20% of them seen only once. The sequencing here drew on PBMCs, taken after low-dose radiotherapy plus immunotherapy. These receptors all stem from a female donor with ovarian cancer. CDR3s include the opening cysteine and the closing phenylalanine or tryptophan. The order of the fields is D gene, CDR3 length, clone size, J gene, V gene, CDR3 DNA, CDR3 protein. The D gene is left open where the match is weak. Where a row states a size, it is once, few, many or the class of an expanded clone; other rows omit it.

>-|13|-|TRBJ2-2|TRBV7-3
TGTGCCAGCAGCTCCGACATCACCGGGGAGCTGTTTTTT
CASSSDITGELFF
>-|13|medium-sized|TRBJ2-1|TRBV11-2
TGTGCCAGCAGCTTAGACGTAAGCAATGAGCAGTTCTTC
CASSLDVSNEQFF
>TRBD2|14|many|TRBJ2-7|TRBV20-1
TGCAGTGCTAGGGGAGGGACCTACTCCTACGAGCAGTACTTC
CSARGGTYSYEQYF
>-|16|many|TRBJ1-2|TRBV20-1
TGCAGTGCTAGAGTACAAGGCCAGGGGAGTGACTATGGCTACACCTTC
CSARVQGQGSDYGYTF
>TRBD2|14|many|TRBJ2-5|TRBV2
TGTGCCAGCAGTCGTACTAGCGGGGAAGAGACCCAGTACTTC
CASSRTSGEETQYF
>-|15|many|TRBJ2-3|TRBV3-1
TGTGCCAGCAGCCAAGCCACAACTAACACAGATACGCAGTATTTT
CASSQATTNTDTQYF
>-|16|many|TRBJ2-7|TRBV18
TGTGCCAGCTCACCACCGGTTGGCGGGGGCGCCTACGAGCAGTACTTC
CASSPPVGGGAYEQYF
>TRBD2|16|-|TRBJ2-3|TRBV4-2
TGTGCCAGCAGCCAAGACGGGACTAGCGCCACAGATACGCAGTATTTT
CASSQDGTSATDTQYF
>-|14|many|TRBJ2-7|TRBV4-1
TGCGCCAGCAGCCTGCGCGGGGATACCTACGAGCAGTACTTC
CASSLRGDTYEQYF
>-|12|many|TRBJ1-1|TRBV20-1
TGCAGTGCTAGAGCTACAGGCGGGGAAGCTTTCTTT
CSARATGGEAFF
>-|15|-|TRBJ2-1|TRBV5-6
TGTGCCAGCAGCTCGGACAGTCGCTCCTACAATGAGCAGTTCTTC
CASSSDSRSYNEQFF
>TRBD2|14|few|TRBJ2-1|TRBV10-3
TGTGCCATCAGTGTAGCGGGAGGGCCCAATGAGCAGTTCTTC
CAISVAGGPNEQFF
>-|13|many|TRBJ1-2|TRBV18
TGTGCCAGCTCACCAACCAGGGACTATGGCTACACCTTC
CASSPTRDYGYTF
>-|16|many|TRBJ2-1|TRBV6-2/TRBV6-3
TGTGCCAGCAGTGAGAGAAAGGGGGGCCGGTACAATGAGCAGTTCTTC
CASSERKGGRYNEQFF
>TRBD1|16|many|TRBJ1-5|TRBV6-2/TRBV6-3
TGTGCCAGCAGTGCCGGGACAGGGGGCTTTAATCAGCCCCAGCATTTT
CASSAGTGGFNQPQHF
>-|16|many|TRBJ2-1|TRBV28
TGTGCCAGCAGCATGGGTCGGGTAAGCTCCTACAATGAGCAGTTCTTC
CASSMGRVSSYNEQFF
>TRBD1|15|many|TRBJ1-6|TRBV7-2
TGTGCCAGCAGCTTAACGACAGGGCCTCATTCACCCCTCCACTTT
CASSLTTGPHSPLHF
>TRBD2|15|many|TRBJ2-7|TRBV20-1
TGCAGTGCTAGAACGCCTAGCGGGGGGGAATACGAGCAGTACTTC
CSARTPSGGEYEQYF
>-|17|-|TRBJ1-3|TRBV6-2/TRBV6-3
TGTGCCAGCAGTTACTCGAAAATGGGGGCTGATGGAAACACCATATATTTT
CASSYSKMGADGNTIYF
>TRBD1|13|many|TRBJ1-1|TRBV2
TGTGCCAGCAGGGAGACCGGGACAGGAGAAGCTTTCTTT
CASRETGTGEAFF
>-|14|-|TRBJ1-5|TRBV6-2/TRBV6-3
TGTGCCAGCAACCCCGGGCTCCCCAATCAGCCCCAGCATTTT
CASNPGLPNQPQHF
>-|14|many|TRBJ2-3|TRBV25-1
TGTGCCAGCAGCGAAGGATTTAGAACAGATACGCAGTATTTT
CASSEGFRTDTQYF
>-|12|many|TRBJ2-1|TRBV28
TGTGCCAGCAGGGGGGGCGTCTGGGAGCAGTTCTTC
CASRGGVWEQFF
>-|16|-|TRBJ2-4|TRBV19
TGTGCCAGTAGCCCCAGGATTGGGCCGACCAAAAACATTCAGTACTTC
CASSPRIGPTKNIQYF
>-|13|many|TRBJ1-2|TRBV28
TGTGCCAGCACCCCCCCTGGCCGATATGGCTACACCTTC
CASTPPGRYGYTF
>-|15|many|TRBJ2-1|TRBV6-2/TRBV6-3
TGTGCCAGCAGTTACACCGGGGACGGTTACAATGAGCAGTTCTTC
CASSYTGDGYNEQFF